This is a list of T cell receptor beta chains from one sample in a study of regulatory T cells in long-lasting Graves disease. In TCRdb, the multiplex PCR reads were re-called with MiXCR into one record per CDR3 protein. The table includes 700,000 or so distinct CDR3 sequences, around 30% detected once. Sample: peripheral blood mononuclear cells (PBMCs), taken when the disease was refractory, from a patient treated with antithyroid drugs. These TCRs come from a female donor with Graves disease. The conserved cysteine and the conserved F or W are not part of the CDR3 here. Fields, in order: J gene, CDR3 length, V gene, CDR3 protein.

TRBJ2-7,9,TRBV29-1,SVVGGYEQY
TRBJ1-6,13,TRBV9,ASSVAQGGGSPLH
TRBJ2-5,9,TRBV2,ASATAETQY
TRBJ1-4,14,TRBV28,ASSMAGTGLNEKLF
TRBJ1-2,13,TRBV28,ASSPSGEGHYGYT
TRBJ2-5,11,TRBV2,ASSLLYQETQY
TRBJ2-7,10,TRBV6-1,ASAEERYEQY
TRBJ1-2,15,TRBV20-1,SARFRDREQSSYGYT
TRBJ1-2,13,TRBV13,ASSLGWTGTYGYT
TRBJ2-5,11,TRBV5-1,ASSLWPKETQY
TRBJ1-1,11,TRBV29-1,SVADPGDTEAF
TRBJ2-7,13,TRBV5-6,ASSLVDSGSGEQY
TRBJ1-2,13,TRBV6-2/TRBV6-3,ASSEDRKSVYGYT
TRBJ1-2,15,TRBV7-2,ASSLAVGTVGAGGYT
TRBJ2-7,10,TRBV3-1,ASSQDSHEQY
TRBJ1-1,10,TRBV20-1,SARRGTTEAF